Following are 2 T cell receptor beta chains from one sample sequenced in a study of T cell changes during pregnancy in multiple sclerosis. The data were produced by immunoSEQ multiplex PCR, yet TCRdb's version contains in-frame clones alone and is incomplete. This repertoire shows tens of thousands of clones, approximately 94% found once; its top ten account for roughly 0.22%. Material: CD4+ T cells from peripheral blood mononuclear cells, obtained before pregnancy. These receptors originate from a female donor with multiple sclerosis, enrolled in a pregnancy study.

The chain joins TRBV6-1 to TRBJ2-7; 12 nucleotides agree with TRBD2. This CDR3 has 14 amino acids. J gave up 5 bases and V 6 bases, and 5 bases lay outside the gene matches. Germline values: CDR1 MNHNS, CDR2 SASEGT. The CDR3 DNA sequence: TGTGCCAGCAGGCTGACTAGCGGGAGTCACGAGCAGTACTTC. Its translation is CASRLTSGSHEQYF.

This clone was recorded once. The chain has TRBV5-1 and TRBJ2-1; tentative D call: TRBD1 (6 bases). The CDR3 contains 16 residues. V lost 0 bases and J lost 3, with 13 bases in between. The germline CDR1 and CDR2 sequences are SGHRS and YFSETQ. The CDR3 coding sequence is TGCGCCAGCAGCTTGGGGACAGACCGAAACTACAATGAGCAGTTCTTC. This sequence encodes CASSLGTDRNYNEQFF.